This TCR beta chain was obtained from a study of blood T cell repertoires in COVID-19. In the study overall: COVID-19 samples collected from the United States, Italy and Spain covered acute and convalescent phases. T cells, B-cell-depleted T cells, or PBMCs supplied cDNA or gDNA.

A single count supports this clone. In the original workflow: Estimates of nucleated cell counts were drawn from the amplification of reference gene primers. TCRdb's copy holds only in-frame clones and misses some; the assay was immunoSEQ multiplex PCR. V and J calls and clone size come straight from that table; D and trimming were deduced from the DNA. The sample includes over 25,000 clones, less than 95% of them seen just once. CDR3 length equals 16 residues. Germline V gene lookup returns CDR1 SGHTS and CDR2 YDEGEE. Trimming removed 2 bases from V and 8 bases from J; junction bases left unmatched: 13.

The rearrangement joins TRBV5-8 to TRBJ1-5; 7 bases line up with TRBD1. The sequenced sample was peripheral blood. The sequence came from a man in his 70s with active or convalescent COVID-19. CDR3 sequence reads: CASSFLGQAPIKPQHF. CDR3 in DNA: TGTGCCAGCAGCTTTTTAGGACAGGCTCCCATCAAGCCCCAGCATTTT.